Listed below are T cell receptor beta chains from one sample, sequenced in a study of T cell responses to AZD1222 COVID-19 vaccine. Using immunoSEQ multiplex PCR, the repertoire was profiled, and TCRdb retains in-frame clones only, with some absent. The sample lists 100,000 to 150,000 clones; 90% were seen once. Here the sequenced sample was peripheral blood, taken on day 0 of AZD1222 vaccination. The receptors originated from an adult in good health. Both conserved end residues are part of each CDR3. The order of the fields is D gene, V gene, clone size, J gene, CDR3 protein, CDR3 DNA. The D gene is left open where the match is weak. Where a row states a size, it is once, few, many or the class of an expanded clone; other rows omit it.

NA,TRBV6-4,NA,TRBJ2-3,CASSEQVSDTQYF,TGTGCCAGCAGTGAACAGGTGTCAGATACGCAGTATTTT
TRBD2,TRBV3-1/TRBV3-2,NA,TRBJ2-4,CASSFFWISGGKNIQYF,TGTGCCAGCAGCTTTTTTTGGATAAGCGGGGGGAAAAACATTCAGTACTTC
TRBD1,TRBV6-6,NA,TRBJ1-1,CASSTPGQILNTEAFF,TGTGCCAGCAGTACGCCGGGACAGATATTGAACACTGAAGCTTTCTTT
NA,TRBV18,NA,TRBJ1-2,CASSPTQETNYGYTF,TGTGCCAGCTCACCTACACAGGAAACTAACTATGGCTACACCTTC
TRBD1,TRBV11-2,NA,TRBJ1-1,CASSHGQGAGGTEAFF,TGTGCCAGCAGCCACGGACAGGGGGCGGGGGGCACTGAAGCTTTCTTT
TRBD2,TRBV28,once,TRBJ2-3,CASRIGGSPLSTDTQYF,TGTGCCAGCCGGATCGGGGGGTCCCCCCTTAGCACAGATACGCAGTATTTT
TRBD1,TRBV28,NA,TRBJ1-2,CASSVQGAHGYTF,TGTGCCAGCAGTGTACAGGGGGCACACGGCTACACCTTC
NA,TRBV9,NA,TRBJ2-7,CASSLPGGGGSEQYF,TGTGCCAGCAGCCTCCCTGGAGGAGGGGGCAGCGAGCAGTACTTC
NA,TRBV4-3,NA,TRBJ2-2,CASSHSTENGELFF,TGCGCCAGCAGCCACTCGACAGAGAACGGGGAGCTGTTTTTT
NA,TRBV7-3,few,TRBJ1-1,CASSLKHMWTEAFF,TGTGCCAGCAGCTTAAAGCACATGTGGACTGAAGCTTTCTTT
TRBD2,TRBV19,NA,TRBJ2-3,CATSGGIGGGDTQYF,TGTGCCACCAGCGGGGGAATAGGCGGTGGAGATACGCAGTATTTT
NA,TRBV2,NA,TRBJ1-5,CASTGAQANQPQHF,TGTGCCAGCACCGGGGCACAGGCGAATCAGCCCCAGCATTTT
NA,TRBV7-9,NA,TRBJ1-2,CASSLEQPNYGYTF,TGTGCCAGCAGCTTAGAACAGCCAAACTATGGCTACACCTTC
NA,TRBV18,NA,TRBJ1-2,CASSDRRSYGYTF,TGTGCCAGCTCAGATCGAAGGTCCTATGGCTACACCTTC
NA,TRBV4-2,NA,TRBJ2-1,CASSQDVWGEQFF,TGTGCCAGCAGCCAAGATGTTTGGGGGGAGCAGTTCTTC
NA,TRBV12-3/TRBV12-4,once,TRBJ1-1,CASSRSRNTEAFF,TGTGCCAGCAGCCGGTCCAGGAACACTGAAGCTTTCTTT
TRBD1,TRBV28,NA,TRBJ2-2,CASSFLPGTGWNTGELFF,TGTGCCAGCAGTTTCCTCCCCGGGACAGGGTGGAACACCGGGGAGCTGTTTTTT
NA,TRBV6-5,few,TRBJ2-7,CATQDGPYEQYF,TGTGCCACGCAGGACGGCCCCTACGAGCAGTACTTC
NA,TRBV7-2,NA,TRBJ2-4,CASSLAKNIQYF,TGTGCCAGCAGCTTAGCCAAAAACATTCAGTACTTC
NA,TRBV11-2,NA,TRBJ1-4,CASSLGLGAVGEKLFF,TGTGCCAGCAGCTTAGGTCTAGGGGCCGTCGGAGAAAAACTGTTTTTT
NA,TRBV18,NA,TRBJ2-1,CASSPGTSNEQFF,TGTGCCAGCTCACCAGGAACTTCCAATGAGCAGTTCTTC
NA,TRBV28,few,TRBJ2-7,CASSLGAEGPYEQYF,TGTGCCAGCAGCCTTGGGGCCGAGGGGCCCTACGAGCAGTACTTC
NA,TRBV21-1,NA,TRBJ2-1,CAKGGQGGLEQFF,TGTGCCAAAGGGGGACAGGGGGGATTGGAGCAGTTCTTC
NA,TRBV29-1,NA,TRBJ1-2,CSVGRGGYGYTF,TGCAGCGTTGGCAGGGGCGGCTATGGCTACACCTTC
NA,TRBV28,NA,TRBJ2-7,CASSLGNPETYEQYF,TGTGCCAGCAGTTTAGGGAACCCCGAAACCTACGAGCAGTACTTC
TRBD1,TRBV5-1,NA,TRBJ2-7,CASSLEGTGYSYEQYF,TGCGCCAGCAGCTTGGAAGGGACAGGGTATTCCTACGAGCAGTACTTC
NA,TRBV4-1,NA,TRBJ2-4,CASSPTEGGLAKNIQYF,TGCGCCAGCAGCCCTACGGAGGGGGGGTTAGCCAAAAACATTCAGTACTTC
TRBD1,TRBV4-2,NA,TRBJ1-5,CASSQGQAGQPQHF,TGTGCCAGCAGCCAGGGACAGGCGGGTCAGCCCCAGCATTTT
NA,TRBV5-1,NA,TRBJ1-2,CASSLGPRGHSESSYGYTF,TGCGCCAGCAGCTTAGGTCCCAGGGGACACTCGGAATCCTCCTATGGCTACACCTTC
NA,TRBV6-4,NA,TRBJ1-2,CASSDSSSPPRNKVQGNYGYTF,TGTGCCAGCAGTGACTCGAGTTCTCCACCCAGAAATAAAGTTCAGGGTAACTATGGCTACACCTTC
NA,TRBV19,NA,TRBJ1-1,CASSTGVDTEAFF,TGTGCCAGTAGTACTGGGGTTGACACTGAAGCTTTCTTT
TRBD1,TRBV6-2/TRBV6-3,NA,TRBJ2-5,CASSVLPGQGMETQYF,TGTGCCAGCAGCGTACTACCGGGACAGGGGATGGAGACCCAGTACTTC
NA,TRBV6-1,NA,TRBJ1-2,CASSDTHGLAYGYTF,TGTGCCAGCAGTGACACCCACGGTTTGGCCTATGGCTACACCTTC
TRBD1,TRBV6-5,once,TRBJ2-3,CASRQGLSTDTQYF,TGTGCCAGCAGACAGGGGCTGAGCACAGATACGCAGTATTTT
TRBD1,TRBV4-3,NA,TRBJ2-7,CASSHSRTGLHEQYF,TGCGCCAGCAGCCATTCCCGGACAGGTCTTCACGAGCAGTACTTC
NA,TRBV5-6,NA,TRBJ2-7,CASSSYYEQYF,TGTGCCAGCAGCTCCTACTACGAGCAGTACTTC
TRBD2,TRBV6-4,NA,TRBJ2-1,CASSDSGLAGHNEQFF,TGTGCCAGCAGTGACTCGGGACTAGCGGGGCACAATGAGCAGTTCTTC
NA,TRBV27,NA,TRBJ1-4,CASSRGLRGEKLFF,TGTGCCAGCAGTCGCGGGCTCCGTGGGGAAAAACTGTTTTTT
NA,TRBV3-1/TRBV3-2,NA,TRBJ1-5,CASSQGHRATSNQPQHF,TGTGCCAGCAGCCAAGGGCACAGGGCAACGAGCAATCAGCCCCAGCATTTT
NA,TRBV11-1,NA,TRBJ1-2,CASSAVGTNYGYTF,TGTGCCAGCAGCGCCGTAGGGACTAACTATGGCTACACCTTC